The 9 T cell receptor beta chains reported below all come from one sample, sequenced in a study of monozygotic twins with inflammatory bowel disease. For each CDR3 protein, TCRdb gives one entry from its re-call of the 5' RACE reads, without DNA. The sample includes some 170,000 distinct CDR3 sequences. The specimen sequenced was blood. The receptor set was obtained from a human donor with ulcerative colitis or Crohn's disease, or a healthy co-twin of an affected twin (not recorded which).

The chain has TRBV18 and TRBJ1-1. The V gene's germline CDR1 is KGHSH and CDR2 LQKENI. The CDR3 length is 13 residues. CDR3 residues: CASSPGMNTEAFF.

The V gene is TRBV9, the J gene TRBJ1-6; TCRdb returns TRBD1, unconfirmable since there is no DNA. This CDR3 region has 14 residues. Germline CDR1 SGDLS, CDR2 YYNGEE. The CDR3 sequence: CASSEGQQYSPLHF.

The rearrangement uses TRBV20-1 and TRBJ2-2. The CDR3 length is 16 residues. Germline CDR1 DFQATT, CDR2 SNEGSKA (reference sequence). CDR3: CSARPRLRWDTGELFF.

The chain joins TRBV12-3 or TRBV12-4 to TRBJ1-4; TCRdb picks TRBD1, but there is no DNA to check that call. CDR3 length: 12 residues. CDR3 amino acids: CASSGRTATQLF.

The V and J genes are TRBV11-2 and TRBJ1-2. Germline assignment: CDR1 SGHAT and CDR2 FQNNGV. The CDR3 loop spans 12 amino acids. The CDR3 here is CASSLTAVGYTF.

The CDR3 reads CASSLQRGGYTEAFF. J is TRBJ1-1 and V is TRBV5-1; TCRdb's D gene call, TRBD1, goes unchecked for lack of DNA. Germline V gene data show CDR1 as SGHRS and CDR2 as YFSETQ. This CDR3 region has 15 residues.

The rearrangement joins TRBV7-9 to TRBJ1-2. The CDR3 covers 12 residues. Looked up from germline, CDR1 is SEHNR and CDR2 is FQNEAQ (reference sequence). The CDR3 spells CASSIFNYGYTF. Full variable domain (outside the CDR3, taken from reference TRBV7-9 and TRBJ1-2): DTGVSQNPRHKITKRGQNVTFRCDPISEHNRLYWYRQTLGQGPEFLTYFQNEAQLEKSRLLSDRFSAERPKGSFSTLEIQRTEQGDSAMYLCASSIFNYGYTFGSGTRLTVV.

The rearrangement links TRBV3-1 to TRBJ1-5. CDR1 LGHDT and CDR2 YNNKEL come from the germline V gene (reference sequence). This CDR3 comprises 16 residues. CDR3 loop: CASSQGVRASNQPQHF.

This rearrangement joins TRBV20-1 to TRBJ1-5; no DNA is available, so the TRBD1 call from TCRdb remains unchecked. This CDR3 comprises 14 residues. The germline V gene has CDR1 DFQATT and CDR2 SNEGSKA (reference sequence). The chain's CDR3 is CSAKPPGSNQPQHF.